This TCR beta chain was recorded in a study of blood T cell repertoires in COVID-19. Study-wide background: The origin of the acute and convalescent COVID-19 samples was the United States, Italy and Spain. T cells, B-cell-depleted T cells, or PBMCs provided the cDNA or gDNA that served as material.

This clone was found once. The CDR3 is 14 amino acids. Germline CDR1 and CDR2: SGDLS and YYNGEE. The V end was cut by 5 bases, the J end by 8 bases, with 16 bases between. In the original analysis: Amplification of reference gene primers was used by the study to estimate nucleated cell counts. Clones were sequenced by immunoSEQ multiplex PCR, and TCRdb holds only the in-frame ones, with some missing. V and J calls and clone size are those listed in that table; D and trimming were worked out from the DNA. Of roughly 140,000 clones listed, 65% to 85% are singletons. This TCR was recovered from a human donor in a cohort sampled during active COVID-19. This chain uses TRBV9 with TRBJ1-4, with D perhaps TRBD1 (5 bases). Sequencing was performed on peripheral blood. CDR3 nucleotides: TGTGCCAGCAGGCAAGGGGCCCCCGTCGAAAAACTGTTTTTT. It specifies CASRQGAPVEKLFF.